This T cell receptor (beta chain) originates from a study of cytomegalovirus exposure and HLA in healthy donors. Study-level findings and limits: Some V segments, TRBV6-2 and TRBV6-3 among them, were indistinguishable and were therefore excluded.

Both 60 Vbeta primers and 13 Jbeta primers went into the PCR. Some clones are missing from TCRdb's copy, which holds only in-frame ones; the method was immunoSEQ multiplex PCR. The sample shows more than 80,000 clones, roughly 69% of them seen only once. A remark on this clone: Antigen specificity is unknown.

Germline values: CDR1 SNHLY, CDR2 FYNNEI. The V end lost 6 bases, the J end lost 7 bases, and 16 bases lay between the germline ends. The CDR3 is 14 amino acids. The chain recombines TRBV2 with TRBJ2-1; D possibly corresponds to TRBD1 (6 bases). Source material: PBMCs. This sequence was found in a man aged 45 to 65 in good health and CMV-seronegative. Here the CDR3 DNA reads TGTGCCAGCAGGGGACATCCAACCCTGAATGAGCAGTTCTTC. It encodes CASRGHPTLNEQFF.